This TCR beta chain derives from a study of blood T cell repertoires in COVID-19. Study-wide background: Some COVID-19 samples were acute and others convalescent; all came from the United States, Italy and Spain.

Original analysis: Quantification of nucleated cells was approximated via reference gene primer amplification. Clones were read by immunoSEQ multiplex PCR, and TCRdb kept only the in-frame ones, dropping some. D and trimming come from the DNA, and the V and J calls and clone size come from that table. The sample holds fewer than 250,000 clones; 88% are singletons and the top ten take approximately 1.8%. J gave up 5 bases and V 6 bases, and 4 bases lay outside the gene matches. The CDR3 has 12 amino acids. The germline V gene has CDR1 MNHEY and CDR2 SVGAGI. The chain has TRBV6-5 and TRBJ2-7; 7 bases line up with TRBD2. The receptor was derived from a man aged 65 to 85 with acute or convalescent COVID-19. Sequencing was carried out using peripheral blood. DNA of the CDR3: TGTGCCAGCAGCCACGGACTAGACGAGCAGTACTTC. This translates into CASSHGLDEQYF.